This T cell receptor (beta chain) was recorded in a study of cytomegalovirus exposure and HLA in healthy donors. This CDR3 contains 14 residues. Germline values: CDR1 SGHRS, CDR2 YFSETQ. V lost 0 bases and J 2 bases, leaving 8 bases between the germline ends. PCR amplification relied on 60 Vbeta primers (plus 13 Jbeta primers). Generated by immunoSEQ multiplex PCR, the TCRdb table keeps only in-frame clones and is missing some. The sample totals under 200,000 clones. Concerning this clone itself: Other DNA sequences in the sample encode the same CDR3.

The receptor's source is a woman in her late teens or twenties in good health and CMV-seropositive. The chain has TRBV5-1 and TRBJ2-5; unclear D gene. Material: PBMCs. The CDR3 sequence is CASSLGAGQETQYF. The DNA for the CDR3 is TGCGCCAGCAGCTTGGGGGCTGGTCAAGAGACCCAGTACTTC.